A selection of T cell receptor beta chains follows, all from one sample in a study of T cell responses to AZD1222 COVID-19 vaccine. Sequencing used immunoSEQ multiplex PCR; TCRdb keeps in-frame clones, though not all of them. The profile shows fewer than 110,000 clones, 80% to 90% of them singletons. The material sequenced was peripheral blood, taken 28 days after the second AZD1222 dose. Receptors were obtained from an adult who received the AZD1222 COVID-19 vaccine. Both conserved end residues are part of each CDR3. The D gene is left open where the match is weak. A clone size is listed for some rows: how often the clone was seen (once, few, many), or a class if it is expanded.

v_gene,abundance,d_gene,len,j_gene,CDR3nt,CDR3aa
TRBV9,-,TRBD2,16,TRBJ2-2,TGTGCCAGCAATCAGTGGGGCGGGAGAGGAACCGGGGAGCTGTTTTTT,CASNQWGGRGTGELFF
TRBV18,-,TRBD1,16,TRBJ1-5,TGTGCCAGCTCACCCAGACAGGGGGTTGGCAATCAGCCCCAGCATTTT,CASSPRQGVGNQPQHF
TRBV7-2,-,-,14,TRBJ2-7,TGTGCCAGCAGAGGTGGCGGGCTCTTAGGGGAGCAGTACTTC,CASRGGGLLGEQYF
TRBV19,-,TRBD1,16,TRBJ2-7,TGTGCCAGTAGCAATTCCGGGACAGGCTTCCCCTACGAGCAGTACTTC,CASSNSGTGFPYEQYF
TRBV11-2,-,-,14,TRBJ1-6,TGTGCCAGCAGCACGACAGTCTATAATTCACCCCTCCACTTT,CASSTTVYNSPLHF
TRBV10-3,-,TRBD2,13,TRBJ2-3,TGTGCCATCAGTGTGCAGGGAGGGGATACGCAGTATTTT,CAISVQGGDTQYF
TRBV18,-,-,12,TRBJ1-2,TGTGCCAGCTCACAGCGAGGGGATGGCTACACCTTC,CASSQRGDGYTF
TRBV7-2,-,-,12,TRBJ2-7,TGTGCCAGCAGCCCTCAGGCCTACGAGCAGTACTTC,CASSPQAYEQYF
TRBV4-2,-,TRBD2,14,TRBJ2-7,TGTGCCAGCAGCCACGGACTAGGAATCGTCGAGCAGTACTTC,CASSHGLGIVEQYF
TRBV6-5,-,-,14,TRBJ1-3,TGTGCCAGCCTCGCGGCCGGGGACCGAAACACCATATATTTT,CASLAAGDRNTIYF
TRBV6-4,once,TRBD2,18,TRBJ2-5,TGTGCCCTTAATTTGGGGCTAGCGGGATTTGGGGGCCAAGAGACCCAGTACTTC,CALNLGLAGFGGQETQYF
TRBV9,-,-,15,TRBJ1-3,TGTGCCAGCAGAGAGTTGTGGAACTCTGGAAACACCATATATTTT,CASRELWNSGNTIYF
TRBV19,-,TRBD2,17,TRBJ2-1,TGTGCCAGCGCTGGGACTAGCGGGAGTGTCGGCTACAATGAGCAGTTCTTC,CASAGTSGSVGYNEQFF
TRBV28,-,-,15,TRBJ2-1,TGTGCCAGCAGCCCGAACCCGAGCTCCTACAATGAGCAGTTCTTC,CASSPNPSSYNEQFF
TRBV28,-,-,14,TRBJ1-4,TGTGCCAGCAGTTCCGGGTCAACTAATGAAAAACTGTTTTTT,CASSSGSTNEKLFF
TRBV30,-,-,10,TRBJ1-2,TGTGCCGGGCACAAGAGGGGCTACACCTTC,CAGHKRGYTF
TRBV7-2,-,TRBD1,15,TRBJ1-1,TGTGCCAGCAGCTTAGGGACAGGGTTGGATACTGAAGCTTTCTTT,CASSLGTGLDTEAFF
TRBV5-6,-,-,12,TRBJ2-3,TGTGCCAGCAGCCCGTGGGGGTGGACGCAGTATTTT,CASSPWGWTQYF
TRBV2,-,TRBD1,12,TRBJ1-1,TGTGCCAGCAGGTCTACAGGGGCTGAAGCTTTCTTT,CASRSTGAEAFF
TRBV15,-,TRBD1,16,TRBJ1-2,TGTGCCACCAGCAGAGATTCTTCTGGGACAGCCTATGGCTACACCTTC,CATSRDSSGTAYGYTF
TRBV6-4,-,-,11,TRBJ2-7,TGTGCCAGCAGTGACGGGGTCGAGCAGTACTTC,CASSDGVEQYF
TRBV18,-,TRBD1,14,TRBJ1-4,TGTGCCAGCTCACGGGGACAGGGTAGCGAAAAACTGTTTTTT,CASSRGQGSEKLFF
TRBV5-1,-,-,15,TRBJ2-6,TGCGCCAGCAGTCAGGACACATCTGGGGCCAACGTCCTGACTTTC,CASSQDTSGANVLTF
TRBV27,-,-,14,TRBJ1-1,TGTGCCAGCAGTTTAATGTGGGGGAACACTGAAGCTTTCTTT,CASSLMWGNTEAFF
TRBV25-1,-,-,15,TRBJ2-1,TGTGCCAGCAGTGATCCGAGGGAAGAAAACAATGAGCAGTTCTTC,CASSDPREENNEQFF
TRBV15,-,-,13,TRBJ2-7,TGTGCCACCAGCAGAGGGGGCTCCTACGAGCAGTACTTC,CATSRGGSYEQYF
TRBV10-1,-,-,17,TRBJ1-1,TGCGCCAGCAGTGAGAATTACCCCCCCAGGGAGGACACTGAAGCTTTCTTT,CASSENYPPREDTEAFF
TRBV5-1,-,-,15,TRBJ2-2,TGCGCCAGCAGCGTGACAGGAGAAAACACCGGGGAGCTGTTTTTT,CASSVTGENTGELFF
TRBV7-2,many,TRBD1,15,TRBJ1-4,TGTGCCAGCAGCTTACAGGTGACAGGGAACGAAAAACTGTTTTTT,CASSLQVTGNEKLFF
TRBV5-5,-,TRBD1,17,TRBJ1-6,TGTGCCAGCAGCTGGGGGACAGTCAGCTCCTATAATTCACCCCTCCACTTT,CASSWGTVSSYNSPLHF
TRBV5-1,-,TRBD2,13,TRBJ2-5,TGCGCCAGCAGCTTTAGCGGGTGGGAGACCCAGTACTTC,CASSFSGWETQYF
TRBV3-1/TRBV3-2,-,TRBD2,14,TRBJ2-1,TGTGCCAGCAGCCAAAGATTGCGGGAGGGTGAGCAGTTCTTC,CASSQRLREGEQFF
TRBV2,few,-,11,TRBJ1-2,TGTGCCAGCAAGATGGGATATGGCTACACCTTC,CASKMGYGYTF
TRBV21-1,-,-,14,TRBJ2-5,TGTGCCAGCAGCAGTGATAGGGGGAAAGAGACCCAGTACTTC,CASSSDRGKETQYF
TRBV3-1/TRBV3-2,-,-,15,TRBJ1-6,TGTGCCAGCAGCTCTATCGACAGCGTCAATTCACCCCTCCACTTT,CASSSIDSVNSPLHF
TRBV6-4,-,-,15,TRBJ2-3,TGTGCCAGCTCAACGAACAGGGATGGCACAGATACGCAGTATTTT,CASSTNRDGTDTQYF
TRBV2,few,-,13,TRBJ2-3,TGTGCCAGCAGTCCCCCGAGGGCAGATACGCAGTATTTT,CASSPPRADTQYF
TRBV9,-,TRBD2,16,TRBJ2-3,TGTGCCAGCAGCCCAACTCCGGGACTAGCGTCTGATACGCAGTATTTT,CASSPTPGLASDTQYF
TRBV7-3,-,TRBD1,15,TRBJ1-1,TGTGCCAGCAGCCCCGGGACAGGGGAATACACTGAAGCTTTCTTT,CASSPGTGEYTEAFF
TRBV30,-,-,14,TRBJ2-2,TGTGCCGGAGCCCCGGACACCAACACCGGGGAGCTGTTTTTT,CAGAPDTNTGELFF
TRBV3-1/TRBV3-2,once,-,13,TRBJ2-7,TGTGCCAGCAGCTTCGGACTATCCTACGAGCAGTACTTC,CASSFGLSYEQYF
TRBV5-1,-,TRBD1,16,TRBJ1-4,TGCGCCAGCAGCTTGGAGGGACAGGGGATAGGTGAAAAACTGTTTTTT,CASSLEGQGIGEKLFF
TRBV28,-,-,15,TRBJ1-4,TGTGCCAGCATGGGGGGAAGTGCAACTAATGAAAAACTGTTTTTT,CASMGGSATNEKLFF
TRBV24-1,-,-,11,TRBJ2-7,TGTGCCTCTGGACATGCCTACGAGCAGTACTTC,CASGHAYEQYF
TRBV30,-,TRBD2,15,TRBJ2-1,TGTGCCTGGGTTAGCGGGAGGGCCGCCTACAATGAGCAGTTCTTC,CAWVSGRAAYNEQFF
TRBV19,-,-,14,TRBJ1-1,TGTGCCAGTACCTTTCACGAGGGGTCCACTGAAGCTTTCTTT,CASTFHEGSTEAFF
TRBV5-6,-,-,15,TRBJ1-5,TGTGCCAGCAGCTTGACAGCTTCTAACAATCAGCCCCAGCATTTT,CASSLTASNNQPQHF
TRBV3-1/TRBV3-2,-,-,13,TRBJ2-7,TGTGCCAGCAGGGCCGGCAGTTCCTACGAGCAGTACTTC,CASRAGSSYEQYF
TRBV7-2,once,TRBD1,15,TRBJ2-7,TGTGCCAGCAGCCCGCATCGGGACAGAGCCTACGAGCAGTACTTC,CASSPHRDRAYEQYF
TRBV14,-,TRBD2,15,TRBJ2-5,TGTGCCAGCAGTCGGACTAGCGGGAGGTCCGAGACCCAGTACTTC,CASSRTSGRSETQYF
TRBV5-1,-,-,15,TRBJ2-1,TGCGCCAGCAGCTTGGTGTTGGACTTGATCAATGAGCAGTTCTTC,CASSLVLDLINEQFF
TRBV11-2,-,-,16,TRBJ2-3,TGTGCCAGCAGCTTAGGATCCGGGCCCGGCACAGATACGCAGTATTTT,CASSLGSGPGTDTQYF